One and the same sample provided the 3 T cell receptor beta chains below, sequenced in a study of a mutant IDH1 vaccine in newly diagnosed glioma. The time point is: baseline, week 1 (first vaccination visit). Documented treatment: pre-vaccination baseline after standard-of-care therapy. This table comes from immunoSEQ multiplex PCR, and its TCRdb copy is limited to in-frame clones, with some not included. The sample gives approximately 36,000 clones, around 90% of which show up once; 18% is in the top ten. The sample in question was PBMCs, obtained from a glioma patient treated with radiotherapy, temozolomide or both. The source of these receptors is a man aged 18 to 29 with glioma.

The chain recombines TRBV19 with TRBJ2-2, with D perhaps TRBD1 (5 bases). The CDR3 consists of 14 residues. Trimming took 9 bases from V and 7 from J, leaving 18 bases between them. The germline V gene encodes CDR1 LNHDA and CDR2 SQIVND (reference sequence). In nucleotides, the CDR3 is TGTGCCAGCCTTATAGGGGTCGGTGTCGGGGAGCTGTTTTTT. Protein: CASLIGVGVGELFF.

V and J are TRBV6-5 and TRBJ1-1; 8 bases agree with TRBD1. The CDR3 is made up of 16 amino acids. CDR1 is MNHEY, CDR2 SVGAGI, per germline. V trimming: 0 bases; J trimming: 4 bases; junction bases outside the gene matches: 7. CDR3 in DNA: TGTGCCAGCAGTTACTCCAGGGGGCAATTACCCACTGAAGCTTTCTTT. Translating it yields CASSYSRGQLPTEAFF.

The chain recombines TRBV7-2 with TRBJ1-4; D is possibly TRBD1 (5 bases). The V gene lost 6 bases and the J gene lost 5 bases, with 13 bases spanning the gap. The CDR3 is 14 amino acids. CDR1 SGHTA and CDR2 FQGNSA come from the germline V gene. CDR3 sequence: CASSRGRLNEKLFF. DNA for the CDR3: TGTGCCAGCAGTCGGGGCCGGTTGAATGAAAAACTGTTTTTT.